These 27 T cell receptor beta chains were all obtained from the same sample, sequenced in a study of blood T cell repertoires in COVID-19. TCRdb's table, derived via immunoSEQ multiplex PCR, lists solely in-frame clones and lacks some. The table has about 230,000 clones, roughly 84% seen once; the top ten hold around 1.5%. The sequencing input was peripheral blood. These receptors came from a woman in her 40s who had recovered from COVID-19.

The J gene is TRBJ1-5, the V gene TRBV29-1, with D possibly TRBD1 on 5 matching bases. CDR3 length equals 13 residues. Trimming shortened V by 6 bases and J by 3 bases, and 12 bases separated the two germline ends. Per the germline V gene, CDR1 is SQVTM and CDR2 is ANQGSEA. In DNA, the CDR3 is TGCAGCGTAAAACAGGAAAACAATCAGCCCCAGCATTTT. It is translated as CSVKQENNQPQHF.

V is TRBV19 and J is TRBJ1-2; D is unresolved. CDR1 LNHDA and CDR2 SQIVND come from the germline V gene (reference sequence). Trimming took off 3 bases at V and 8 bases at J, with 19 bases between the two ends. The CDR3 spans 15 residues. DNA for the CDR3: TGTGCCAGTAGTATTTCCTACGACGACACGGGGGGCTACACCTTC. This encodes CASSISYDDTGGYTF.

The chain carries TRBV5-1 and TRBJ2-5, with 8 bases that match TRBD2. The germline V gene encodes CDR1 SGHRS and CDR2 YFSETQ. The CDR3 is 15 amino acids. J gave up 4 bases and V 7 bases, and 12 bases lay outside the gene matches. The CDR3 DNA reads TGCGCCAGCCTCAAACCCGGGGGGGCCGGAGAGACCCAGTACTTC. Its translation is CASLKPGGAGETQYF. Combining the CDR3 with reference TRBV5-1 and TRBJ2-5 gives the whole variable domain KAGVTQTPRYLIKTRGQQVTLSCSPISGHRSVSWYQQTPGQGLQFLFEYFSETQRNKGNFPGRFSGRQFSNSRSEMNVSTLELGDSALYLCASLKPGGAGETQYFGPGTRLLVL.

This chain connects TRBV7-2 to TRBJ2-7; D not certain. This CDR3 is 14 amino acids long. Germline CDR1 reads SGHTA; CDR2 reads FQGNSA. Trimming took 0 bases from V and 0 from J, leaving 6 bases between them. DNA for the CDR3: TGTGCCAGCAGCTTAGCGGGCCCCTCCTACGAGCAGTACTTC. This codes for CASSLAGPSYEQYF.

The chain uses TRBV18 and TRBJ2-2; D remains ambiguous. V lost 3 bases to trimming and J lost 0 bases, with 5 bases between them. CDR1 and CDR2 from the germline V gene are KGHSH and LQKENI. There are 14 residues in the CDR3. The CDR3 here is CASSPTTNTGELFF. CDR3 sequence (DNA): TGTGCCAGCTCACCTACTACGAACACCGGGGAGCTGTTTTTT.

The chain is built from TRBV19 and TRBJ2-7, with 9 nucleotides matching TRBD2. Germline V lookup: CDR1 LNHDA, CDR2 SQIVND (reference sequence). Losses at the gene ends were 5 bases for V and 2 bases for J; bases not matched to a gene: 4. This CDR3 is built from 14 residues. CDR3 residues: CASSSAGGPYEQYF. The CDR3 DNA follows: TGTGCCAGTAGTTCAGCGGGGGGCCCCTACGAGCAGTACTTC.

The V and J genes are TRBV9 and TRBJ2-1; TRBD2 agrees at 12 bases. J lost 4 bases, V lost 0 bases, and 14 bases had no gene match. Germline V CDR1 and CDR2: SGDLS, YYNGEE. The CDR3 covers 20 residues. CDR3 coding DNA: TGTGCCAGCAGCGTAGCTCGCGATGCTAGCGGGGGGGCGGCGTACAATGAGCAGTTCTTC. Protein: CASSVARDASGGAAYNEQFF.

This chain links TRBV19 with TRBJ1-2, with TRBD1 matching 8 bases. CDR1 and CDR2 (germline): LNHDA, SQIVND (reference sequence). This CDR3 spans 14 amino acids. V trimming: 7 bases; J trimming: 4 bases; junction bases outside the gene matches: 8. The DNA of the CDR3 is TGTGCCAGTAATCTATGGGACAGGACCTATGGCTACACCTTC. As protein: CASNLWDRTYGYTF.

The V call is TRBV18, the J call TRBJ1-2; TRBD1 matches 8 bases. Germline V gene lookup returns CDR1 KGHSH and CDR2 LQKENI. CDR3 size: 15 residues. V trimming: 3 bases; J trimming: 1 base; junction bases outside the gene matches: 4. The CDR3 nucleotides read TGTGCCAGCTCACCCATCGGACAGGGTAACTATGGCTACACCTTC. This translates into CASSPIGQGNYGYTF.

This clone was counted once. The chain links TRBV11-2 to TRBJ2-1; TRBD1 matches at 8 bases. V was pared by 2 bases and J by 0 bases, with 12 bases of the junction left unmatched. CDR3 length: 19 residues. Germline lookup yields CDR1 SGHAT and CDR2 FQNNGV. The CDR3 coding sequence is TGTGCCAGCAGCTTAAGCCGGGACAGGCTAAAGAGCTCCTACAATGAGCAGTTCTTC. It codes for CASSLSRDRLKSSYNEQFF.

The CDR3 spells CASSKQGTAGNTIYF. The DNA of the CDR3 is TGTGCCAGCAGTAAACAGGGGACTGCTGGAAACACCATATATTTT. This chain uses TRBV2 with TRBJ1-3, with TRBD1 identical over 7 bases. Trimming at V came to 5 bases and at J to 2 bases, leaving 6 bases not matched to a gene. Germline V CDR1 and CDR2: SNHLY, FYNNEI. The CDR3 has 15 residues.

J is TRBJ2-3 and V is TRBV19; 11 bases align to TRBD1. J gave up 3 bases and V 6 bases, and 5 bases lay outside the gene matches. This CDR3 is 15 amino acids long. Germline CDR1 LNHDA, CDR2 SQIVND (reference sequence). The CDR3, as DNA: TGTGCCAGTAGCCGAGGACAGGGGGCAACAGATACGCAGTATTTT. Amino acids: CASSRGQGATDTQYF.

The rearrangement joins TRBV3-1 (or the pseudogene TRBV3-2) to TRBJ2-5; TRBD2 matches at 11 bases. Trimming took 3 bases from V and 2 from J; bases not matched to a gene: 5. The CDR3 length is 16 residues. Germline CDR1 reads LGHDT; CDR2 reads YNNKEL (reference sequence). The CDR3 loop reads CASSQSVAGGQETQYF. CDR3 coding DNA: TGTGCCAGCAGCCAGTCGGTAGCGGGGGGGCAAGAGACCCAGTACTTC.

CDR3 region: CASSYEGADGYTF. The DNA for the CDR3 is TGTGCCAGCAGTTACGAGGGGGCTGATGGCTACACCTTC. The V gene is TRBV6-5, the J gene TRBJ1-2, with 7 bases fitting TRBD1. Germline assignment: CDR1 MNHEY and CDR2 SVGAGI. This CDR3 spans 13 amino acids. V lost 2 bases, J lost 6 bases, and 3 bases stayed unmatched.

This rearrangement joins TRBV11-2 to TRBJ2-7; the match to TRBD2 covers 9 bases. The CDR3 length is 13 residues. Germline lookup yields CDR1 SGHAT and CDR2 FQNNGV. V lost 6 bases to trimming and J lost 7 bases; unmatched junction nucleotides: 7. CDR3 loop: CASRGLAGIEQYF. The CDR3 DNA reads TGTGCCAGCAGGGGTCTAGCGGGGATTGAGCAGTACTTC.

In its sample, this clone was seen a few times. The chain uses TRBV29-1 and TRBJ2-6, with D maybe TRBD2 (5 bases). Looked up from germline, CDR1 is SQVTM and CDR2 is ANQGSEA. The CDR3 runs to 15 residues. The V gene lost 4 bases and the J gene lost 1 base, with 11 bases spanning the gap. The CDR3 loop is CSVAEAGSGANVLTF. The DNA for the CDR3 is TGCAGCGTTGCGGAGGCCGGGTCTGGGGCCAACGTCCTGACTTTC.

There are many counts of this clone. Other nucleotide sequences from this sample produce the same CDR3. As DNA, the CDR3 is TGTGCCAGCAGTCCACGAACAGGGAACACTGAAGCTTTCTTT. It encodes CASSPRTGNTEAFF. The chain employs TRBV6-5 and TRBJ1-1; possibly TRBD1 for D (5 bases). Germline CDR1 MNHEY, CDR2 SVGAGI. V lost 5 bases and J lost 1, with 11 bases in between. This CDR3 region has 14 residues.

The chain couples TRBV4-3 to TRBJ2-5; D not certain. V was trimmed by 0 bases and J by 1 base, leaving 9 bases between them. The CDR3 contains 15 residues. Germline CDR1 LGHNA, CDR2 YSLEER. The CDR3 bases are TGCGCCAGCAGCCAAGATTTTGGCAGCCAAGAGACCCAGTACTTC. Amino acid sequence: CASSQDFGSQETQYF.

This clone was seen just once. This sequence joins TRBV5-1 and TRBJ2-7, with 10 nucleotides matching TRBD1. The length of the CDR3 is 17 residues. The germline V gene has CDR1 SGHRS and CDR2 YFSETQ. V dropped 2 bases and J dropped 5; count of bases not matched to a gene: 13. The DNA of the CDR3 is TGCGCCAGCAGCTTATTTGTGGGGGGACAGGGGTACAACGAGCAGTACTTC. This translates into CASSLFVGGQGYNEQYF.

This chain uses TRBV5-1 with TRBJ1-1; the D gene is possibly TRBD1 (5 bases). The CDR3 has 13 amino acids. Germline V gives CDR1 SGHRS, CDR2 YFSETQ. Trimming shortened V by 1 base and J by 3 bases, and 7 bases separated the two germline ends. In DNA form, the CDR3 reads TGCGCCAGCAGCTTGACAGGAGACACTGAAGCTTTCTTT. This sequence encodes CASSLTGDTEAFF.

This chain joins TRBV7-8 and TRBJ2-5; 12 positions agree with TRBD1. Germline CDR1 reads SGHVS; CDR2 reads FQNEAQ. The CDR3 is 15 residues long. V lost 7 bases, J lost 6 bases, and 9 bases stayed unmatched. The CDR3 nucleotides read TGTGCCAGCATTTTAGGGACAGGGGGCGGAAAGACCCAGTACTTC. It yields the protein CASILGTGGGKTQYF. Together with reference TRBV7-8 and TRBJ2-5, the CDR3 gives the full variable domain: GAGVSQSPRYKVAKRGQDVALRCDPISGHVSLFWYQQALGQGPEFLTYFQNEAQLDKSGLPSDRFFAERPEGSVSTLKIQRTQQEDSAVYLCASILGTGGGKTQYFGPGTRLLVL.

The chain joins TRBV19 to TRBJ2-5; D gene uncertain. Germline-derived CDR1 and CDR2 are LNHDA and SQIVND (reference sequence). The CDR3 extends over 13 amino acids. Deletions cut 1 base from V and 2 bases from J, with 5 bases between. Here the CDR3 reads CASSIGIQETQYF. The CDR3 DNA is TGTGCCAGTAGTATAGGTATACAAGAGACCCAGTACTTC.

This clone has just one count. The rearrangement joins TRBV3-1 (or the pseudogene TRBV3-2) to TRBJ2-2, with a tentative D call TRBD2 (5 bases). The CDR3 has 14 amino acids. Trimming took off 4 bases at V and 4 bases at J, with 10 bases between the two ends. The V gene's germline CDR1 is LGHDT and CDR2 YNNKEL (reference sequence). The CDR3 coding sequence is TGTGCCAGCAGCCGTGATGAGGGCACCGGGGAGCTGTTTTTT. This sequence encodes CASSRDEGTGELFF.

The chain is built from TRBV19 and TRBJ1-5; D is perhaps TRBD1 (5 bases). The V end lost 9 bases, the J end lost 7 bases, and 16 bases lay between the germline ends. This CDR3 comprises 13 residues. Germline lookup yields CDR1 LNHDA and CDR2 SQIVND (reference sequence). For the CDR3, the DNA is TGTGCCAGCGCGACTCAGACAGCACAGCCCCAGCATTTT. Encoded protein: CASATQTAQPQHF.

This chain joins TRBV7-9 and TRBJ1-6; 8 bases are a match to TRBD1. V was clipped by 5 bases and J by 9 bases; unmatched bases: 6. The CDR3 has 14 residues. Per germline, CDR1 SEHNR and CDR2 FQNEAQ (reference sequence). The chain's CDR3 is CASSKDRDGSPLHF. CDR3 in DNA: TGTGCCAGCAGCAAGGACAGGGACGGTTCACCCCTCCACTTT. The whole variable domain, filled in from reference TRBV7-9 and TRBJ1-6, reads DTGVSQNPRHKITKRGQNVTFRCDPISEHNRLYWYRQTLGQGPEFLTYFQNEAQLEKSRLLSDRFSAERPKGSFSTLEIQRTEQGDSAMYLCASSKDRDGSPLHFGNGTRLTVT.

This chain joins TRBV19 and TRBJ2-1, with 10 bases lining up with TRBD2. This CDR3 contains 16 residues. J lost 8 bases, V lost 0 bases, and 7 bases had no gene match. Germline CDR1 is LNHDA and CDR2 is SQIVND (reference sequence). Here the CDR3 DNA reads TGTGCCAGTAGTATAGAGGCTGCTAGCGGGGGAGATGAGCAGTTCTTC. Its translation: CASSIEAASGGDEQFF.

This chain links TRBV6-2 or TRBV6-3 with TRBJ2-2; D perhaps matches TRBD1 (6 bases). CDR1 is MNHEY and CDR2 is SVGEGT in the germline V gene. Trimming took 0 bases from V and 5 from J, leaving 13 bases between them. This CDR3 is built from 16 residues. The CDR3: CASSYSNRVKTGELFF. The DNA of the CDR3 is TGTGCCAGCAGTTACTCGAACAGGGTCAAAACCGGGGAGCTGTTTTTT.